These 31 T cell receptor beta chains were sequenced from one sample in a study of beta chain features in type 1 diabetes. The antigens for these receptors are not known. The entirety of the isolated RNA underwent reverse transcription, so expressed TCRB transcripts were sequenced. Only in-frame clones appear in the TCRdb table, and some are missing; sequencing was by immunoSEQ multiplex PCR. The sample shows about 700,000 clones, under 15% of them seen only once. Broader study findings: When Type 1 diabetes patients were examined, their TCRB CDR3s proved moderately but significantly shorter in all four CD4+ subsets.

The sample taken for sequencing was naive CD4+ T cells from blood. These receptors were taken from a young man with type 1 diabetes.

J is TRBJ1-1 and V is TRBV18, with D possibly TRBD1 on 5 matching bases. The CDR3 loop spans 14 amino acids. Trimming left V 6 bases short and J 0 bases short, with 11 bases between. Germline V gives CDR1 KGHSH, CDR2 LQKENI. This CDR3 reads CASSLTELNTEAFF. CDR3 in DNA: TGTGCCAGCTCGTTGACAGAACTGAACACTGAAGCTTTCTTT.

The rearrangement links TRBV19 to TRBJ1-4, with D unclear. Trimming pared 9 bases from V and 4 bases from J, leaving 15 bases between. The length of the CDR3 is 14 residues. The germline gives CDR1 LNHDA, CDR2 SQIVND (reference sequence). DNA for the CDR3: TGTGCCAGCCGACTGGCGGAGCTTAATGAAAAACTGTTTTTT. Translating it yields CASRLAELNEKLFF.

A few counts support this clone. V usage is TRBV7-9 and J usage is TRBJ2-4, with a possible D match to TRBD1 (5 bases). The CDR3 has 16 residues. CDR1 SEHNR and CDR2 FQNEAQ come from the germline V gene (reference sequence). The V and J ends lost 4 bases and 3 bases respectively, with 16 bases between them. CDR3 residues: CASSSQGMTVKNIQYF. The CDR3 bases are TGTGCCAGCAGCTCTCAGGGTATGACGGTCAAAAACATTCAGTACTTC.

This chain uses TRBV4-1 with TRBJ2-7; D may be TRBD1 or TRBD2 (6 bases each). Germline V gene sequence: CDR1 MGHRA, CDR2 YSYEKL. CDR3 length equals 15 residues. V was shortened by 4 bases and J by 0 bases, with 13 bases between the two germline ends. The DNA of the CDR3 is TGCGCCAGCAGCCCAGCGACGGGGGCCTCCTACGAGCAGTACTTC. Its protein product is CASSPATGASYEQYF.

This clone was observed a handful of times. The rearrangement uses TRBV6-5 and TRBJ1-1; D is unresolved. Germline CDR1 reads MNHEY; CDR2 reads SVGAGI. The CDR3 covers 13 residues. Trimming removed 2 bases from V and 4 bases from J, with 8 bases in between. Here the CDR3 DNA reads TGTGCCAGCAGTTACGCGGGGAGCACTGAAGCTTTCTTT. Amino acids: CASSYAGSTEAFF.

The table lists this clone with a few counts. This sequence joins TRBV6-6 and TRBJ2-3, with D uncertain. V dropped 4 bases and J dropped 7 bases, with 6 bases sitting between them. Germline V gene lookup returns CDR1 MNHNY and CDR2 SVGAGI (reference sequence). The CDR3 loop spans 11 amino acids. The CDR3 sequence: CASSSPNTQYF. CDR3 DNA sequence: TGTGCCAGCAGTTCACCCAATACGCAGTATTTT.

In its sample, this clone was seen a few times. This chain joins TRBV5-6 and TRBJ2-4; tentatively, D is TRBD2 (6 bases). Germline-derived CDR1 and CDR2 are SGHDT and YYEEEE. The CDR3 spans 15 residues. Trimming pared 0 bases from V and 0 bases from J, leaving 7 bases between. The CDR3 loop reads CASSLVGLAKNIQYF. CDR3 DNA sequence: TGTGCCAGCAGCTTGGTGGGACTAGCCAAAAACATTCAGTACTTC.

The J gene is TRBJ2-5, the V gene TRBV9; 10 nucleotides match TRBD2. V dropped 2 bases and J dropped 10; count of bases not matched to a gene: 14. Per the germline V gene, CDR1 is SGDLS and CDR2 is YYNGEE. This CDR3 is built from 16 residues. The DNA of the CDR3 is TGTGCCAGCAGCGTGCTCGGGACTAGCGAGTTTGGTAGCCAGTACTTC. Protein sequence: CASSVLGTSEFGSQYF.

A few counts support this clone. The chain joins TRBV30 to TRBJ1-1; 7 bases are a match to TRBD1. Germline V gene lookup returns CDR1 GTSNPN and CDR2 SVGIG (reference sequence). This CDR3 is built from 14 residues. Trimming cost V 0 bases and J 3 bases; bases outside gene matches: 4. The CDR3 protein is CAWSVTTGDTEAFF. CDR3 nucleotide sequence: TGTGCCTGGAGTGTAACAACAGGGGACACTGAAGCTTTCTTT.

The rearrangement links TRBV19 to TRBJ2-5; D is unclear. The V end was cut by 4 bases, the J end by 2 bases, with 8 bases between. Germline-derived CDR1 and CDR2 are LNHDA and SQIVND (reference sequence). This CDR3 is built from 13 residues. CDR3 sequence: CASSNLPQETQYF. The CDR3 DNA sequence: TGTGCCAGTAGTAATCTACCACAAGAGACCCAGTACTTC.

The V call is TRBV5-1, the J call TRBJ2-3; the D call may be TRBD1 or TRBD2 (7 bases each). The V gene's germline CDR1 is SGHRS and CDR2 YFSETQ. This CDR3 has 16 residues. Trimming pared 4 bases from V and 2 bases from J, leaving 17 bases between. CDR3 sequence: CASSPMTGTTTDTQYF. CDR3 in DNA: TGCGCCAGCAGCCCGATGACAGGGACTACCACAGATACGCAGTATTTT.

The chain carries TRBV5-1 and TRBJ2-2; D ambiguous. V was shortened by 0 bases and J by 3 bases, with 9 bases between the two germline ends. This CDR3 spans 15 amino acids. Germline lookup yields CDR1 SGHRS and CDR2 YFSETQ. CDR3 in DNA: TGCGCCAGCAGCTTGGTGGCAGGCGACACCGGGGAGCTGTTTTTT. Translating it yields CASSLVAGDTGELFF. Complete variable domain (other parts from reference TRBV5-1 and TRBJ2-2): KAGVTQTPRYLIKTRGQQVTLSCSPISGHRSVSWYQQTPGQGLQFLFEYFSETQRNKGNFPGRFSGRQFSNSRSEMNVSTLELGDSALYLCASSLVAGDTGELFFGEGSRLTVL.

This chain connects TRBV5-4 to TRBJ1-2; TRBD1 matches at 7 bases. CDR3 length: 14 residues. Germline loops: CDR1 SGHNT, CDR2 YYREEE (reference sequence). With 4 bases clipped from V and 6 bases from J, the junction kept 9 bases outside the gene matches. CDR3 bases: TGTGCCAGCAGCGTACAGGGGCTTATCAATGGCTACACCTTC. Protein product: CASSVQGLINGYTF.

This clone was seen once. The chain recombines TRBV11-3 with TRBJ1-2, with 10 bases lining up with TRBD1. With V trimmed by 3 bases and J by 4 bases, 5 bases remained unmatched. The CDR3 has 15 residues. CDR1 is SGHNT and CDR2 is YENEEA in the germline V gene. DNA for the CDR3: TGTGCCAGCAGCTTGGGACAGGGGACGGCCTATGGCTACACCTTC. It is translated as CASSLGQGTAYGYTF.

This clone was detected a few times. The CDR3 sequence is CASSTGQGIGEQYF. CDR3 DNA sequence: TGTGCCAGCAGCACGGGACAGGGGATAGGCGAGCAGTACTTC. The chain combines TRBV6-5 with TRBJ2-7, with 10 positions matching TRBD1. The CDR3 consists of 14 residues. Germline CDR1 reads MNHEY; CDR2 reads SVGAGI. After removal of 6 bases from V and 6 bases from J, the junction contained 8 bases not matched to a gene.

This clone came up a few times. DNA for the CDR3: TGTGCCAGCAGTGACCGCAGGGGGCAGAGGGGTGAGCAGTTCTTC. It encodes CASSDRRGQRGEQFF. The rearrangement uses TRBV2 and TRBJ2-1; 8 nucleotides align to TRBD1. The CDR3 runs to 15 residues. CDR1 SNHLY and CDR2 FYNNEI come from the germline V gene. With V trimmed by 3 bases and J by 9 bases, 10 bases remained unmatched.

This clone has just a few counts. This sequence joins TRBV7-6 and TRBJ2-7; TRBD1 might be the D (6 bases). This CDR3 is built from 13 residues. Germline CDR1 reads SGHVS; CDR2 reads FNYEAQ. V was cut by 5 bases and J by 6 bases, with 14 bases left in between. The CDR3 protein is CASSLEYRAEQYF. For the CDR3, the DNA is TGTGCCAGCAGCCTAGAGTACAGGGCCGAGCAGTACTTC.

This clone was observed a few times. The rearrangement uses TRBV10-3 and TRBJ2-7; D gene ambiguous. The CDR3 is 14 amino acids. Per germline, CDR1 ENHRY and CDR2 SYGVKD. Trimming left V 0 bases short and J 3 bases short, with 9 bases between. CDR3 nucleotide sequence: TGTGCCATCAGTGAGTCATGGGCAGGCTACGAGCAGTACTTC. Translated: CAISESWAGYEQYF.

This CDR3 reads CASRTRSGELFF. The CDR3 DNA reads TGTGCCAGCAGAACTCGGTCCGGGGAGCTGTTTTTT. This chain uses TRBV28 with TRBJ2-2, with unresolved D. The V end was cut by 6 bases, the J end by 6 bases, with 8 bases between. Germline CDR1 reads MDHEN; CDR2 reads SYDVKM. CDR3 length: 12 amino acids.

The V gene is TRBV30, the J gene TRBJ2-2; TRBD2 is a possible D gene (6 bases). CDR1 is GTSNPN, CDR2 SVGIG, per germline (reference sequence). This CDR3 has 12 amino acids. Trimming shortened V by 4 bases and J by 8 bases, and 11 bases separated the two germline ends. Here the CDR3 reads CAWTGDGGELFF. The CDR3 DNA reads TGTGCCTGGACGGGGGATGGAGGGGAGCTGTTTTTT. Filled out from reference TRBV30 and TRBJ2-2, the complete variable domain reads SQTIHQWPATLVQPVGSPLSLECTVEGTSNPNLYWYRQAAGRGLQLLFYSVGIGQISSEVPQNLSASRPQDRQFILSSKKLLLSDSGFYLCAWTGDGGELFFGEGSRLTVL.

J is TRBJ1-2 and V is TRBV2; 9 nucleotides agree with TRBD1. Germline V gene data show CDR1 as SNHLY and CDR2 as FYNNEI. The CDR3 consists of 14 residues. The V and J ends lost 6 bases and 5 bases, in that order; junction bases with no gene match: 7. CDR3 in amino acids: CASSRDRVTYGYTF. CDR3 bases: TGTGCCAGCAGCCGGGACAGGGTAACATATGGCTACACCTTC. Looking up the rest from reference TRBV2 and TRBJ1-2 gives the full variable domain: EPEVTQTPSHQVTQMGQEVILRCVPISNHLYFYWYRQILGQKVEFLVSFYNNEISEKSEIFDDQFSVERPDGSNFTLKIRSTKLEDSAMYFCASSRDRVTYGYTFGSGTRLTVV.

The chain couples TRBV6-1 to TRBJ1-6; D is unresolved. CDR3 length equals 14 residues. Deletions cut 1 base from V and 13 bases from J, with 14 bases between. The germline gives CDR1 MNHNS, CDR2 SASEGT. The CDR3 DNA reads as TGTGCCAGCAGTGAAGACAGCCTTGGTCGGCCCCTCCACTTT. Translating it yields CASSEDSLGRPLHF.

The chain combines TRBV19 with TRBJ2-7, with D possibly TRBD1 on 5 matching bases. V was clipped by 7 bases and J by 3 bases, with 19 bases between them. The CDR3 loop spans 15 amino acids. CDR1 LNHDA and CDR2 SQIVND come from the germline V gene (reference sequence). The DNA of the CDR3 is TGTGCCAGTACCATTCGGTTCGACAGTTTCTACGAGCAGTACTTC. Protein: CASTIRFDSFYEQYF.

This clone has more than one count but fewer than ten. CDR3 DNA: TGCAGCGTTGGAGGGACTAGACGGTCCAATGAGCAGTTCTTC. It is translated as CSVGGTRRSNEQFF. The genes are TRBV29-1 and TRBJ2-1; 8 nucleotides line up with TRBD2. This CDR3 is 14 amino acids long. Germline CDR1 is SQVTM and CDR2 is ANQGSEA. Losses at the gene ends were 4 bases for V and 6 bases for J; bases not matched to a gene: 8.

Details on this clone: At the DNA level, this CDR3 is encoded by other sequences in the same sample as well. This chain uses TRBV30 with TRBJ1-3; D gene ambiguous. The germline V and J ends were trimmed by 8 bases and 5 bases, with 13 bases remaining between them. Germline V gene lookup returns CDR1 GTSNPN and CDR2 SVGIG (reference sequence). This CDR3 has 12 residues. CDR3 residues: CAVTGMRNTIYF. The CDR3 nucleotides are TGTGCCGTGACCGGTATGAGAAACACCATATATTTT.

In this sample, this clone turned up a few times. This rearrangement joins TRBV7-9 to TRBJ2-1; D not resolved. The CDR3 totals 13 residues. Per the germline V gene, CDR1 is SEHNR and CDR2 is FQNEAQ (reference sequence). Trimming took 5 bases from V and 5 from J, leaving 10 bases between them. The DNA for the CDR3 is TGTGCCAGCAGCCCCCGGTCCAACAATGAGCAGTTCTTC. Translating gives CASSPRSNNEQFF.

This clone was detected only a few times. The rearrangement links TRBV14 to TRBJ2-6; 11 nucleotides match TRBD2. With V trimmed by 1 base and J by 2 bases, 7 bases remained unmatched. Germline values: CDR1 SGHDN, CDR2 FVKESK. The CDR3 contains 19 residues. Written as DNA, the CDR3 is TGTGCCAGCAGCCAAGGCCACACTAGCGGGGGACCTGGGGCCAACGTCCTGACTTTC. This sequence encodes CASSQGHTSGGPGANVLTF.

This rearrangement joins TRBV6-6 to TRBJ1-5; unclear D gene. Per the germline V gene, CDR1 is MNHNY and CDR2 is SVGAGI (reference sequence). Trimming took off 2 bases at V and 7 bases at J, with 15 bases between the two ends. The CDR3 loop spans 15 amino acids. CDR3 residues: CASSYQDSGGQPQHF. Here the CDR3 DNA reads TGTGCCAGCAGTTACCAAGACTCCGGTGGGCAGCCCCAGCATTTT.

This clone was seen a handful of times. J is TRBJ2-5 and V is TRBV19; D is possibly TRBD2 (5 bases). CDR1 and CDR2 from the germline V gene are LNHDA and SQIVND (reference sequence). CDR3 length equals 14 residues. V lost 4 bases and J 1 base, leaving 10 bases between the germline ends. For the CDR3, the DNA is TGTGCCAGTAGTACAACGGGGTTCCAAGAGACCCAGTACTTC. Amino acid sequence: CASSTTGFQETQYF.

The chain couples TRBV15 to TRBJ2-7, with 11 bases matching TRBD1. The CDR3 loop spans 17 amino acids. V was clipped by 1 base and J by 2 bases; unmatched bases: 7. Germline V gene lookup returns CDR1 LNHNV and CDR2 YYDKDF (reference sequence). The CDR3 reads CATSRVGQGALAYEQYF. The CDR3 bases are TGTGCCACCAGCAGAGTAGGACAGGGGGCTTTAGCCTACGAGCAGTACTTC.

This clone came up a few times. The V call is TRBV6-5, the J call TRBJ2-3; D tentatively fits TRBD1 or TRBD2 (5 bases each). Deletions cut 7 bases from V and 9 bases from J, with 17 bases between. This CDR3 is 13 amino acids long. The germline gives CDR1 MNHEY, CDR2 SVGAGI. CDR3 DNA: TGTGCCAGCACCCCCGGGACCCCCGCCACGCAGTATTTT. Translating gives CASTPGTPATQYF.